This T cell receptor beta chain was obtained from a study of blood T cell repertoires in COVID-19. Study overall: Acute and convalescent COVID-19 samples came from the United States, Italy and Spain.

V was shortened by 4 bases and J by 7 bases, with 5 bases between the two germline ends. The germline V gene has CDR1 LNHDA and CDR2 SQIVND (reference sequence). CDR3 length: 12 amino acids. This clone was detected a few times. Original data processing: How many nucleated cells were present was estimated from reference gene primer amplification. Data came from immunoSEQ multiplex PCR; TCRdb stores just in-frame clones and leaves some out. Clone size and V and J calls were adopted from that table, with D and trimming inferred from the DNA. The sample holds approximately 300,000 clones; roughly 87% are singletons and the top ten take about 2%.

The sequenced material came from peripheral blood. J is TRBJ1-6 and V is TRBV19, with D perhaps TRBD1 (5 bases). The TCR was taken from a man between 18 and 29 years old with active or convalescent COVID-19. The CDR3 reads CASSTGNSPLHF. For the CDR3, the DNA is TGTGCCAGTAGTACAGGGAATTCACCCCTCCACTTT.